A selection of T cell receptor beta chains follows, all from one sample in a study of Ad26.COV2.S vaccination and SARS-CoV-2 variants. Libraries were prepared by immunoSEQ multiplex PCR; TCRdb keeps only in-frame clonotypes and omits some of them. The table shows 300,000 to 400,000 clones, with approximately 86% occurring only once. The specimen comprised peripheral blood, sampled in a trial of Ad26.COV2.S vaccine versus placebo. The receptors come from a person between 18 and 65 years old who received the Ad26.COV2.S COVID-19 vaccine or a placebo. The CDR3 runs from the conserved cysteine through the conserved F or W. Fields, in order: CDR3 protein, V gene.

CASSIEQGKVTEAFF | TRBV19
CASRPGGETDTQYF | TRBV7-9
CASSGVGELFF | TRBV3-1/TRBV3-2
CASRLAFPSGGYEQYF | TRBV12-2
CASSPAGQINEKLFF | TRBV19
CASSKVEYNEQFF | TRBV21-1
CATYGQGSNYGYTF | TRBV19
CASSQDTYSGANVLTF | TRBV4-3
CASSLASGGTNYGYTF | TRBV7-2
CASSEISDTQYF | TRBV18
CASSLRTGSGQETQYF | TRBV7-3
CASSQALTGIQPQHF | TRBV4-2
CASSRGGYQETQYF | TRBV27
CASSLDLGSSYNEQFF | TRBV11-2
CASSFRTVFNYGYTF | TRBV5-1
CATSGPGYNEQFF | TRBV24-1
CASLSLLNTEAFF | TRBV6-5
CASSRLAASYNEQFF | TRBV6-2/TRBV6-3
CASRTGTNTGELFF | TRBV27
CGASSGNTIYF | TRBV30
CASTGGTGGNYGYTF | TRBV13
CASSQDARDRPSGEQYF | TRBV3-1/TRBV3-2
CAWSGSGVISIDF | TRBV30
CASSLGEVSNTIYF | TRBV7-8
CASSQDRTVNEKLFF | TRBV4-2
CASSLDTGAYEQYF | TRBV7-2
CATTSGGATGANVLTF | TRBV19
CASSLRGTGIDTQYF | TRBV28
CSVVGASGGKYF | TRBV29-1
CASSPHQSSYNSPLHF | TRBV28
CASSTGQGREQYF | TRBV18
CASSLAPGEAQHF | TRBV11-2
CASSPRGGYEQYF | TRBV25-1
CASKTGGGSGANVLTF | TRBV19
CASSREMGYGYTF | TRBV5-1
CASSRTATNEKLFF | TRBV27
CASSEDRGDQPQHF | TRBV2
CASSRGQGGNEQFF | TRBV3-1/TRBV3-2
CASSLDFTRGNQPQHF | TRBV7-2
CASSSRQGASTEAFF | TRBV5-6
CASSFFQGAGYTF | TRBV28
CASSVAGSSGANVLTF | TRBV9
CASSTIGTGGNTIYF | TRBV19
CASSRGSRTGELFF | TRBV23-1
CASSQGSYGESSYEQYF | TRBV4-3
CASSWGTSGSLDEQYF | TRBV5-1
CASSLVGTLNTEAFF | TRBV5-1
CASSLSPGTGAEKLFF | TRBV5-1
CASSEPTGNNNSPLHF | TRBV6-6
CASSLGTGPSEKLFF | TRBV7-9
CASSEGANEAFF | TRBV18
CASSLLGLGGYNEQFF | TRBV3-1/TRBV3-2
CASSDDRVGSQPQHF | TRBV19
CASSLIWETQYF | TRBV28
CASSNPRTANTEAFF | TRBV6-2/TRBV6-3
CASRPRGGLGQPQHF | TRBV6-5
CASSPTSGGAPGELFF | TRBV7-8
CASSSTGNYGYTF | TRBV9
CASSLFTGSSYNEQFF | TRBV5-1